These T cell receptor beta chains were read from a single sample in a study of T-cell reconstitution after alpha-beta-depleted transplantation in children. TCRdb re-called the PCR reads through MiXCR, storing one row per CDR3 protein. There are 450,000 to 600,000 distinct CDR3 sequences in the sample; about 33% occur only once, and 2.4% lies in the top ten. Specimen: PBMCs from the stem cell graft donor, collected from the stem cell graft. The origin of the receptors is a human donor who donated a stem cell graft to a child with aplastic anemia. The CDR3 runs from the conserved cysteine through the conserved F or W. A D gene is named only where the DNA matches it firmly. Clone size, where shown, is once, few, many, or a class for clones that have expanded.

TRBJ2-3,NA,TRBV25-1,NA,TGTGCCAGCAGTGAACCTTCCTCCACAGATACGCAGTATTTT,CASSEPSSTDTQYF
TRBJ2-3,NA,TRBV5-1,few,TGCGCCAGCAGCTTGGCCGGGTTACCAGATACGCAGTATTTT,CASSLAGLPDTQYF
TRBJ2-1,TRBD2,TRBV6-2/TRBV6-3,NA,TGTGCCAGCAGTCTCCTAGCGGGAGGGGGGTACAATGAGCAGTTCTTC,CASSLLAGGGYNEQFF
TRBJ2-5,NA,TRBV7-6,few,TGTGCCAGCAGCTCCCGGGGGTCCAGGGAGACCCAGTACTTC,CASSSRGSRETQYF
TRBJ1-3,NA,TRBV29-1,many,TGCAGCGTCAGAGTCAGCGGCTCTGGAAACACCATATATTTT,CSVRVSGSGNTIYF
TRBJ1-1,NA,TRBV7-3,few,TGTGCCAGCAGCTTAAAACGGTTGGGGGGGAAAGCTTTCTTT,CASSLKRLGGKAFF
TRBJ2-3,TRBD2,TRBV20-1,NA,TGCAGTGCTAGAGATTGGGGCGGGGGGCCTGTATCAGATACGCAGTATTTT,CSARDWGGGPVSDTQYF
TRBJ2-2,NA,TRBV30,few,TGTGCCTGGAGTGTTCGCCTCAACACCGGGGAGCTGTTTTTT,CAWSVRLNTGELFF
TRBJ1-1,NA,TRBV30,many,TGTGCCTGGAGAGGACAGCGGAACACTGAAGCTTTCTTT,CAWRGQRNTEAFF
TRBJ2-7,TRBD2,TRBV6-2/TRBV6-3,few,TGTGCCAGCAGTTACGCCCCGTCAGCGGGAGGGCTTCGCATCTTTTCCGCCTACGAGCAGTACTTC,CASSYAPSAGGLRIFSAYEQYF
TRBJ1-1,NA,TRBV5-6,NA,TGTGCCAGCAGCGCTCCCCCAGGGGAAGGGAACACTGAAGCTTTCTTT,CASSAPPGEGNTEAFF
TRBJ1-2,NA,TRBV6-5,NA,TGTGCCAGCAGTTACTCGAATGCGGGAGGCTATGGCTACACCTTC,CASSYSNAGGYGYTF
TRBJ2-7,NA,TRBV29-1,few,TGCAGCGGGATGGGAAGGGCAGACTACGAGCAGTACTTC,CSGMGRADYEQYF
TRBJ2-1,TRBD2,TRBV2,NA,TGTGCCAGCAGTGAAGCGCTGCTAGCGGGAGAGCAGTTCTTC,CASSEALLAGEQFF
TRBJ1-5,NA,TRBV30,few,TGTGCCTGGGGGGACACTCGCAATCAGCCCCAGCATTTT,CAWGDTRNQPQHF
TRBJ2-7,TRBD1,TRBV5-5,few,TGTGCCAGCAGCTGGACAGGGACGAACTCCTACGAGCAGTACTTC,CASSWTGTNSYEQYF
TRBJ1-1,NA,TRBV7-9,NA,TGTGCCAGCAGCTTAGTAGCATCGGGGACTGAAGCTTTCTTT,CASSLVASGTEAFF
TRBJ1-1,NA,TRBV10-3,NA,TGTGCCACGACTACAGGCCACGATAATGAATGGGACACTGAAGCTTTCTTT,CATTTGHDNEWDTEAFF
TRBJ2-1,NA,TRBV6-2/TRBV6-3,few,TGTGCCAGCAGCCTAATGTCCTACAATGAGCAGTTCTTC,CASSLMSYNEQFF
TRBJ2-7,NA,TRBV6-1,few,TGTGCCAGCAGGATCAGGGAAGTAATCCACGAGCAGTACTTC,CASRIREVIHEQYF
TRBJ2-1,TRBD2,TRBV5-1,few,TGCGCCAGCAGCCTAGGCGGGACTAGCGGGTTCAATGAGCAGTTCTTC,CASSLGGTSGFNEQFF
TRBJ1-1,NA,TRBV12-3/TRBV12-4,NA,TGTGCCAGCAGTTTAACAGCCCGGCCGGGTGCTTTCTTT,CASSLTARPGAFF
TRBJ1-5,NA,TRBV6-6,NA,TGTGCCAGCAGTCCCACGGACCGCAATCAGCCCCAGCATTTT,CASSPTDRNQPQHF
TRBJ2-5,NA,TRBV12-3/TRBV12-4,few,TGTGCCAGCAGTTTAGCGCCGGGTTTGGAGACCCAGTACTTC,CASSLAPGLETQYF
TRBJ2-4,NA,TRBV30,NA,TGTGCCTGGACCGCCAAGCCGGAGATGAACATTCAGTACTTC,CAWTAKPEMNIQYF
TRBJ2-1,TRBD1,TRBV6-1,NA,TGTGCCAGCAGTGAAGCGCCGACAGGGGCCTACAATGAGCAGTTCTTC,CASSEAPTGAYNEQFF
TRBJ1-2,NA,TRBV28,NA,TGTGCCAGCAGGCTACAGGGAGCCTATGGCTACACCTTC,CASRLQGAYGYTF
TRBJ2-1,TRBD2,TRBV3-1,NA,TGTGCCAGCAGCCAAGACGGGACTAGCGGGAGGTTCTCCTACAATGAGCAGTTCTTC,CASSQDGTSGRFSYNEQFF
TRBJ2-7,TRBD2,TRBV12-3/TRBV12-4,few,TGTGCCAGCAGTCCTCTTTTGGGACTAGCGGGAGCCTCTACTTACGAGCAGTACTTC,CASSPLLGLAGASTYEQYF
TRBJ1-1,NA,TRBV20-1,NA,TGCAGTGCTTTTCAATGGGAGAGGGGCGAAGCTTTCTTT,CSAFQWERGEAFF
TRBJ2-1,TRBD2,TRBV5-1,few,TGCGCCAGCAGCTTCGAGCGGGGCGGAAATGAGCAGTTCTTC,CASSFERGGNEQFF
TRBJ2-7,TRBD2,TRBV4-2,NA,TGTGCCAGCAGCCAAGATCTCCTAGCGGGAGGTTCAGCCGAGCAGTACTTC,CASSQDLLAGGSAEQYF